Below are 25 T cell receptor beta chains sequenced from a single sample in a study of blood T cell repertoires in COVID-19. Sequencing used immunoSEQ multiplex PCR; TCRdb keeps in-frame clones, though not all of them. Of about 270,000 clones listed, 85% to 90% are singletons. The sequencing input was peripheral blood. These receptors came from a human donor in a cohort sampled during active COVID-19.

The chain carries TRBV19 and TRBJ1-5; a possible D gene is TRBD1 (5 bases). V was clipped by 5 bases and J by 0 bases, with 11 bases between them. Germline CDR1 LNHDA, CDR2 SQIVND (reference sequence). This CDR3 spans 15 amino acids. This CDR3 reads CASSDTGYSNQPQHF. CDR3 coding DNA: TGTGCCAGTAGTGACACAGGTTATAGCAATCAGCCCCAGCATTTT. The full variable domain, in which reference TRBV19 and TRBJ1-5 provide the parts outside the CDR3, is DGGITQSPKYLFRKEGQNVTLSCEQNLNHDAMYWYRQDPGQGLRLIYYSQIVNDFQKGDIAEGYSVSREKKESFPLTVTSAQKNPTAFYLCASSDTGYSNQPQHFGDGTRLSIL.

This clone was found a few times. The genes are TRBV7-9 and TRBJ1-6, with 9 nucleotides matching TRBD1. CDR1 is SEHNR and CDR2 is FQNEAQ in the germline V gene (reference sequence). The CDR3 totals 15 residues. V shed 2 bases and J 10 bases; nucleotides not matched to a gene: 6. CDR3 region: CASSLQGQGRSPLHF. In DNA form, the CDR3 reads TGTGCCAGCAGCTTACAGGGACAGGGACGGTCACCCCTCCACTTT.

V gene TRBV19 combines with J gene TRBJ2-3; 11 bases fit TRBD2. The ends lost 5 bases at V and 3 bases at J; junction bases unmatched: 13. Germline V gene data show CDR1 as LNHDA and CDR2 as SQIVND (reference sequence). The CDR3 loop spans 18 amino acids. The CDR3 reads CASSSVPGLADWTDTQYF. The CDR3 nucleotides are TGTGCCAGTAGTTCAGTACCGGGACTAGCGGATTGGACAGATACGCAGTATTTT.

The V call is TRBV4-1, the J call TRBJ2-7; D is perhaps TRBD2 (5 bases). The CDR3 length is 15 residues. CDR1 is MGHRA and CDR2 is YSYEKL in the germline V gene. The V and J ends lost 1 base and 0 bases respectively, with 10 bases between them. The CDR3: CASSQVTGNSYEQYF. CDR3 coding DNA: TGCGCCAGCAGCCAAGTAACGGGGAACTCCTACGAGCAGTACTTC.

The chain is built from TRBV10-3 and TRBJ1-1, with a possible D match to TRBD1 (6 bases). V was pared by 3 bases and J by 3 bases, with 11 bases between. The V gene's germline CDR1 is ENHRY and CDR2 SYGVKD. The CDR3 runs to 14 residues. In nucleotides, the CDR3 is TGTGCCATCAGTGACGTAGGGGGTGACACTGAAGCTTTCTTT. The encoded protein is CAISDVGGDTEAFF.

This rearrangement joins TRBV3-1 (or the pseudogene TRBV3-2) to TRBJ2-1; 10 nucleotides agree with TRBD1. The CDR3 runs to 17 residues. The germline V gene encodes CDR1 LGHDT and CDR2 YNNKEL (reference sequence). Trimming removed 3 bases from V and 7 bases from J; junction bases left unmatched: 12. CDR3 in DNA: TGTGCCAGCAGCCAGGCGCCGGGACAGGGGTCCTGGAATGAGCAGTTCTTC. It codes for CASSQAPGQGSWNEQFF.

In the case of this clone: Other DNA variants within this sample encode the same CDR3. V gene TRBV14 combines with J gene TRBJ2-7, with 7 bases lining up with TRBD1. The CDR3 is 12 residues long. Per germline, CDR1 SGHDN and CDR2 FVKESK. J lost 5 bases, V lost 4 bases, and 2 bases had no gene match. CDR3 nucleotide sequence: TGTGCCAGCAGCCGACAGGGTCACGAGCAGTACTTC. It specifies CASSRQGHEQYF.

This clone was seen at least ten times. The V and J genes are TRBV5-1 and TRBJ1-4, with 9 bases lining up with TRBD1. This CDR3 has 15 amino acids. The germline V gene encodes CDR1 SGHRS and CDR2 YFSETQ. The ends lost 4 bases at V and 8 bases at J; junction bases unmatched: 9. The CDR3 reads CASSAGTGWNEKLFF. The CDR3 DNA is TGCGCCAGCAGCGCGGGGACAGGGTGGAACGAAAAACTGTTTTTT.

Points on this clone: Other DNA sequences from this sample encode an identical CDR3 as well. The chain couples TRBV27 to TRBJ2-5; 13 bases are a match to TRBD2. The V gene end was trimmed by 5 bases and the J gene end by 1 base; junction bases not matched to a gene: 4. This CDR3 has 16 residues. The V gene's germline CDR1 is MNHEY and CDR2 SMNVEV (reference sequence). The CDR3 DNA is TGTGCCAGCAGTCCGAGGACTAGCGGGAGCCAAGAGACCCAGTACTTC. Protein sequence: CASSPRTSGSQETQYF.

This chain joins TRBV5-4 and TRBJ2-5; 7 positions agree with TRBD1. Trimming cost V 3 bases and J 3 bases; bases outside gene matches: 2. Looked up from germline, CDR1 is SGHNT and CDR2 is YYREEE (reference sequence). CDR3 length: 13 residues. The CDR3 spells CASSWQGEETQYF. The CDR3 nucleotides are TGTGCCAGCAGCTGGCAGGGGGAAGAGACCCAGTACTTC.

The chain carries TRBV7-2 and TRBJ2-5, with TRBD1 matching 7 bases. CDR1 and CDR2 from the germline V gene are SGHTA and FQGNSA. After removal of 5 bases from V and 2 bases from J, the junction contained 5 bases not matched to a gene. The CDR3 sequence is 14 residues long. CDR3 region: CASSQHRGQETQYF. In nucleotides, the CDR3 is TGTGCCAGCAGCCAGCACAGGGGACAAGAGACCCAGTACTTC.

J is TRBJ2-1 and V is TRBV11-3, with TRBD1 matching over 7 bases. The CDR3 extends over 15 amino acids. The V segment lost 3 bases and the J segment 6 bases; nucleotides outside the gene matches: 8. Germline CDR1 is SGHNT and CDR2 is YENEEA. The CDR3 DNA is TGTGCCAGCAGCTTTCGGACAGGCCCTAGCAATGAGCAGTTCTTC. Protein: CASSFRTGPSNEQFF.

This rearrangement joins TRBV11-2 to TRBJ1-2, with TRBD1 matching over 7 bases. Trimming took 4 bases from V and 4 from J; bases not matched to a gene: 9. This CDR3 has 15 residues. Germline V lookup: CDR1 SGHAT, CDR2 FQNNGV. CDR3 sequence reads: CASSSVRQGGYGYTF. CDR3 sequence (DNA): TGTGCCAGCAGCTCCGTCAGACAGGGAGGCTATGGCTACACCTTC.

V and J are TRBV6-5 and TRBJ1-5; TRBD1 matches at 8 bases. This CDR3 comprises 14 residues. V gave up 6 bases and J gave up 7 bases; unmatched junction bases: 8. Germline loops: CDR1 MNHEY, CDR2 SVGAGI. This CDR3 is CASRPQGARQPQHF. CDR3 nucleotide sequence: TGTGCCAGCAGACCCCAGGGGGCTAGGCAGCCCCAGCATTTT.

This chain links TRBV7-2 with TRBJ2-7; the D gene is possibly TRBD1 (8 bases). Trimming took 3 bases from V and 6 from J, leaving 12 bases between them. Per germline, CDR1 SGHTA and CDR2 FQGNSA. The CDR3 spans 13 residues. The CDR3 region has the DNA TGTGCCAGCAGCTTGGACAGGGAGGGCGAGCAGTACTTC. Translated, it gives CASSLDREGEQYF. The full variable domain, with the rest looked up from reference TRBV7-2 and TRBJ2-7, is GAGVSQSPSNKVTEKGKDVELRCDPISGHTALYWYRQSLGQGLEFLIYFQGNSAPDKSGLPSDRFSAERTGGSVSTLTIQRTQQEDSAVYLCASSLDREGEQYFGPGTRLTVT.

V gene TRBV28 combines with J gene TRBJ2-7, with no clear D. The germline CDR1 and CDR2 sequences are MDHEN and SYDVKM. The CDR3 sequence is 12 residues long. V dropped 8 bases and J dropped 7 bases, with 15 bases sitting between them. CDR3 region: CASESVRREQYF. In DNA, the CDR3 is TGTGCCAGCGAGAGTGTACGTCGGGAGCAGTACTTC.

V usage is TRBV27 and J usage is TRBJ2-1; maybe TRBD2 (6 bases). V lost 4 bases to trimming and J lost 4 bases, with 11 bases between them. The CDR3 loop spans 14 amino acids. CDR1 and CDR2 (germline): MNHEY, SMNVEV (reference sequence). The chain's CDR3 is CASSYRERYNEQFF. The CDR3 nucleotides are TGTGCCAGCAGTTATCGGGAGCGTTACAATGAGCAGTTCTTC.

This sequence joins TRBV9 and TRBJ1-2; tentatively, D is TRBD1 (6 bases). Germline CDR1 and CDR2: SGDLS and YYNGEE. V dropped 0 bases and J dropped 4 bases, with 7 bases sitting between them. The CDR3 runs to 13 residues. The CDR3: CASSVATGYGYTF. CDR3 DNA sequence: TGTGCCAGCAGCGTAGCGACAGGCTATGGCTACACCTTC.

The gene calls are TRBV18 and TRBJ2-1, with no clear D. The CDR3 runs to 13 residues. With 1 base removed from V and 4 bases from J, the gap between germline ends came to 5 bases. Per germline, CDR1 KGHSH and CDR2 LQKENI. DNA for the CDR3: TGTGCCAGCTCACCACGTGCGTACAATGAGCAGTTCTTC. This encodes CASSPRAYNEQFF.

The J gene is TRBJ2-1, the V gene TRBV29-1; 9 bases are a match to TRBD2. CDR1 and CDR2 from the germline V gene are SQVTM and ANQGSEA. The length of the CDR3 is 14 residues. Losses at the gene ends were 1 base for V and 6 bases for J; bases not matched to a gene: 4. The CDR3 sequence: CSVEGGTSFNEQFF. The DNA of the CDR3 is TGCAGCGTTGAAGGCGGGACTAGCTTCAATGAGCAGTTCTTC.

V usage is TRBV6-5 and J usage is TRBJ1-1; D is unclear. V was clipped by 11 bases and J by 1 base, with 14 bases between them. The germline V gene has CDR1 MNHEY and CDR2 SVGAGI. The CDR3 runs 13 residues. The CDR3, as DNA: TGTGCCTGCGCGCCCCGACAGAACACTGAAGCTTTCTTT. Amino acid sequence: CACAPRQNTEAFF.

This chain links TRBV5-1 with TRBJ2-2; D may be TRBD2 (6 bases). Between the trimmed V and J ends, which lost 5 bases and 1 base, there was a span of 15 bases. This CDR3 is 16 amino acids long. Germline CDR1 and CDR2: SGHRS and YFSETQ. CDR3 in DNA: TGCGCCAGCAGGGGAGGTGTGTCGGAGAACACCGGGGAGCTGTTTTTT. Encoded protein: CASRGGVSENTGELFF.

This chain joins TRBV4-1 and TRBJ1-1; the match to TRBD1 covers 9 bases. Germline V lookup: CDR1 MGHRA, CDR2 YSYEKL. The CDR3 is 19 amino acids. V dropped 2 bases and J dropped 4; count of bases not matched to a gene: 17. The CDR3 nucleotides read TGCGCCAGCAGCCAATTTTCGCGAGGGACAGGGAGGGGGAGCACTGAAGCTTTCTTT. This sequence encodes CASSQFSRGTGRGSTEAFF.

The rearrangement links TRBV19 to TRBJ2-1; possible D gene TRBD2, 6 bases. The CDR3 is 13 residues long. Germline CDR1 reads LNHDA; CDR2 reads SQIVND (reference sequence). Trimming removed 9 bases at V and 7 bases at J, with 16 bases between. The CDR3 spells CASPSSSGNEQFF. The CDR3 DNA reads TGTGCCAGCCCTTCGAGTAGCGGTAATGAGCAGTTCTTC.

This clone was seen only a few times. This sequence joins TRBV6-1 and TRBJ1-1; no clear D gene. Germline lookup yields CDR1 MNHNS and CDR2 SASEGT. The ends were cut back, 2 bases at V and 3 bases at J, with 4 bases in the middle. The CDR3 loop spans 12 amino acids. CDR3 in DNA: TGTGCCAGCAGTGAACACTACACTGAAGCTTTCTTT. Translated: CASSEHYTEAFF.